The entry below gives a single T cell receptor beta chain sequence along with its context. Its antigen is still unknown. Unique molecular identifier tags were affixed to discrete cDNA molecules. One entry per CDR3 protein results from TCRdb running MiXCR on the 5' RACE reads. Of tens of thousands of distinct CDR3 sequences in the sample, 12% were seen once. This sample was taken from a study of early T cells in non-severe SARS-CoV-2 infection. As for the study in general: Sequencing input comprised bulk RNA from unsorted whole blood; chain pairing was not available. Findings and limits, study-wide: The VDJdb matching leaned toward anti-spike CD8 responses and overlooked private and CD4 specificities.

CDR3 length equals 15 residues. The germline gives CDR1 SGHTA, CDR2 FQGTGA. V dropped 1 base and J dropped 8 bases, with 16 bases sitting between them. The source of this sequence is an adult who was a healthcare worker with PCR-confirmed SARS-CoV-2 infection or an uninfected control (not recorded which). The V call is TRBV7-3, the J call TRBJ2-3; tentative D call: TRBD2 (7 bases). The sequencing sample was made of whole blood. CDR3 in amino acids: CASSLKAGGQGTQYF. The CDR3 coding sequence is TGTGCCAGCAGCTTAAAAGCCGGGGGGCAGGGTACGCAGTATTTT.